The 21 T cell receptor beta chains below were found in one sample sequenced in a study of shared clonotypes between healthy human individuals. Sequenced by immunoSEQ multiplex PCR; TCRdb stores in-frame clones only, minus some. This table has millions of clones, 85% to 95% appearing once. The sequenced material came from naive CD4+ T cells from PBMCs. Subset specified: CD45RA+ positively selected. The receptors shown here come from a man between 18 and 35 years old in good health. Some clones in this sample may be carry-over from other donors' samples.

The gene calls are TRBV5-5 and TRBJ2-5; maybe TRBD2 (5 bases). The V gene lost 3 bases and the J gene lost 2 bases, with 8 bases spanning the gap. The CDR3 length is 13 residues. In germline, CDR1 is SGHKS, CDR2 YYEKEE (reference sequence). CDR3 DNA: TGTGCCAGCAGCTCGACTATACAAGAGACCCAGTACTTC. It yields the protein CASSSTIQETQYF.

The chain employs TRBV6-5 and TRBJ1-5; 10 positions agree with TRBD1. Per germline, CDR1 MNHEY and CDR2 SVGAGI. Germline trimming cut 2 bases from V and 3 bases from J; bases unmatched to any gene: 4. This CDR3 region has 16 residues. CDR3 sequence: CASSYAGTGDNQPQHF. Here the CDR3 DNA reads TGTGCCAGCAGTTACGCGGGGACAGGGGACAATCAGCCCCAGCATTTT.

J is TRBJ2-5 and V is TRBV9, with 10 bases identical to TRBD1. This CDR3 contains 14 residues. V gave up 3 bases and J gave up 5 bases; unmatched junction bases: 4. Germline values: CDR1 SGDLS, CDR2 YYNGEE. The CDR3 protein is CASSETGGLETQYF. The CDR3 DNA reads as TGTGCCAGCAGCGAGACAGGGGGCTTGGAGACCCAGTACTTC.

The V call is TRBV21-1, the J call TRBJ1-1; no DNA check was done on the table's D call, TRBD1. TRBV21-1 has pseudogene status. The CDR3 contains 17 residues. The CDR3 spells CASSSLHRYWGNTEAFF. DNA of the CDR3: TGTGCCAGCAGCAGCTTGCACAGGTATTGGGGGAACACTGAAGCTTTCTTT.

The chain couples TRBV19 to TRBJ2-3, with D possibly being TRBD2 (6 bases). V lost 6 bases, J lost 10 bases, and 11 bases lay in between. Germline V gene lookup returns CDR1 LNHDA and CDR2 SQIVND (reference sequence). This CDR3 comprises 11 residues. The CDR3 protein is CASRLEGPQYF. As DNA, the CDR3 is TGTGCCAGTAGGTTGGAGGGGCCGCAGTATTTT.

This chain joins TRBV6-4 and TRBJ2-2; 10 bases are a match to TRBD2. CDR1 MRHNA and CDR2 SNTAGT come from the germline V gene. V trimming: 0 bases; J trimming: 5 bases; junction bases outside the gene matches: 3. The CDR3 covers 16 residues. CDR3 bases: TGTGCCAGCAGTGACTCATTTAGCGGGAGGACCGGGGAGCTGTTTTTT. Protein sequence: CASSDSFSGRTGELFF.

This chain uses TRBV5-1 with TRBJ2-5; possibly TRBD2 for D (5 bases). V dropped 5 bases and J dropped 4 bases, with 15 bases sitting between them. This CDR3 has 14 amino acids. Germline CDR1 and CDR2: SGHRS and YFSETQ. The CDR3 sequence: CASRMYGLGETQYF. The CDR3 DNA sequence: TGCGCCAGCAGGATGTACGGACTTGGAGAGACCCAGTACTTC.

This clone was found a few times. The chain recombines TRBV6-1 with TRBJ1-1; possibly TRBD1 for D (5 bases). V was pared by 6 bases and J by 3 bases, with 17 bases between. The CDR3 runs to 15 residues. The germline V gene has CDR1 MNHNS and CDR2 SASEGT. CDR3 region: CASRRDDLLHTEAFF. CDR3 coding DNA: TGTGCCAGCAGGAGGGACGATTTACTTCACACTGAAGCTTTCTTT.

The V gene is TRBV15, the J gene TRBJ2-3, with D tentatively TRBD2 (6 bases). This CDR3 comprises 17 residues. Looked up from germline, CDR1 is LNHNV and CDR2 is YYDKDF (reference sequence). Trimming left V 0 bases short and J 5 bases short, with 18 bases between. Here the CDR3 DNA reads TGTGCCACCAGCAGAGATTTGGGGGGTTGGGGTGGAGATACGCAGTATTTT. This codes for CATSRDLGGWGGDTQYF.

This chain joins TRBV15 and TRBJ2-2; D tentatively fits TRBD1 or TRBD2 (5 bases each). CDR3 length: 16 amino acids. Germline CDR1 LNHNV, CDR2 YYDKDF (reference sequence). Trimming left V 1 base short and J 6 bases short, with 15 bases between. Written as DNA, the CDR3 is TGTGCCACCAGCAGAGTACGGACGGGGCTGGCCGGGGAGCTGTTTTTT. Translating gives CATSRVRTGLAGELFF.

The genes are TRBV9 and TRBJ2-1; no reliable D call. CDR3 size: 15 residues. V was cut by 0 bases and J by 8 bases, with 15 bases left in between. Germline V gives CDR1 SGDLS, CDR2 YYNGEE. The DNA of the CDR3 is TGTGCCAGCAGCGTAGGGTCGGGCATAGGCGATGAGCAGTTCTTC. Amino acids: CASSVGSGIGDEQFF.

The chain uses TRBV5-1 and TRBJ1-6, with D tentatively TRBD1 (5 bases). Trimming shortened V by 6 bases and J by 11 bases, and 15 bases separated the two germline ends. The CDR3 contains 13 residues. Germline V lookup: CDR1 SGHRS, CDR2 YFSETQ. CDR3 DNA: TGCGCCAGCACAATCCAGGGAGACCCACCCCTCCACTTT. Translating it yields CASTIQGDPPLHF.

The J gene is TRBJ2-3, the V gene TRBV7-3; D gene uncertain. Trimming shortened V by 0 bases and J by 0 bases, and 7 bases separated the two germline ends. The germline V gene has CDR1 SGHTA and CDR2 FQGTGA. CDR3 length: 15 residues. CDR3 coding DNA: TGTGCCAGCAGCTTAACTAGAACTAGCACAGATACGCAGTATTTT. Encoded protein: CASSLTRTSTDTQYF.

This clone was counted once. This chain uses TRBV5-1 with TRBJ2-2; D ambiguous. The CDR3 consists of 13 residues. Germline V gene lookup returns CDR1 SGHRS and CDR2 YFSETQ. Trimming pared 2 bases from V and 13 bases from J, leaving 15 bases between. The CDR3 here is CASSLISRSGLFF. Written as DNA, the CDR3 is TGCGCCAGCAGCTTAATCTCCAGATCGGGGCTGTTTTTT.

The chain uses TRBV6-5 and TRBJ2-7; 10 bases fit TRBD1. The CDR3 covers 14 residues. Per germline, CDR1 MNHEY and CDR2 SVGAGI. Unmatched junction bases numbered 2, after V lost 6 bases and J lost 0 bases. This CDR3 is CASSWTGGSYEQYF. The CDR3 bases are TGTGCCAGCAGCTGGACAGGGGGCTCCTACGAGCAGTACTTC.

The V call is TRBV7-2, the J call TRBJ1-1, with TRBD1 matching over 10 bases. This CDR3 has 16 amino acids. Trimming at V came to 4 bases and at J to 0 bases, leaving 5 bases not matched to a gene. The germline V gene has CDR1 SGHTA and CDR2 FQGNSA. This CDR3 reads CASSSRDRGLNTEAFF. Here the CDR3 DNA reads TGTGCCAGCAGCTCGCGGGACAGGGGATTGAACACTGAAGCTTTCTTT. The full variable domain, rest sourced from reference TRBV7-2 and TRBJ1-1, is GAGVSQSPSNKVTEKGKDVELRCDPISGHTALYWYRQSLGQGLEFLIYFQGNSAPDKSGLPSDRFSAERTGGSVSTLTIQRTQQEDSAVYLCASSSRDRGLNTEAFFGQGTRLTVV.

The table lists this clone with a few counts. This same CDR3 is encoded by further DNA sequences in the sample. The V and J genes are TRBV20-1 and TRBJ1-1; D gene unclear. V lost 5 bases to trimming and J lost 2 bases, with 3 bases between them. Germline loops: CDR1 DFQATT, CDR2 SNEGSKA (reference sequence). The CDR3 contains 10 residues. The CDR3 nucleotides are TGCAGTGCTTCTAACACTGAAGCTTTCTTT. It specifies CSASNTEAFF.

The chain combines TRBV4-2 with TRBJ2-2; 8 bases agree with TRBD2. There are 15 residues in the CDR3. Germline V gives CDR1 LGHNA, CDR2 YNFKEQ. V lost 1 base, J lost 4 bases, and 2 bases stayed unmatched. DNA of the CDR3: TGTGCCAGCAGCCAAGCGGGAGGGCCCACCGGGGAGCTGTTTTTT. Encoded protein: CASSQAGGPTGELFF.

The rearrangement links TRBV10-1 to TRBJ2-2, with no clear D. This CDR3 is built from 14 residues. CDR1 WNHNN and CDR2 SYGVQD come from the germline V gene (reference sequence). The V and J ends lost 3 bases and 4 bases respectively, with 9 bases between them. In DNA, the CDR3 is TGCGCCAGCAGTGACTCACTAAGCACCGGGGAGCTGTTTTTT. This encodes CASSDSLSTGELFF.

The chain links TRBV5-1 to TRBJ2-3, with D hard to call. The CDR3 has 14 residues. CDR1 and CDR2 (germline): SGHRS, YFSETQ. Trimming shortened V by 3 bases and J by 0 bases, and 8 bases separated the two germline ends. The CDR3 reads CASSSVSSTDTQYF. In nucleotides, the CDR3 is TGCGCCAGCAGCTCGGTGTCTAGCACAGATACGCAGTATTTT. The complete variable domain, with remaining parts taken from reference TRBV5-1 and TRBJ2-3, reads KAGVTQTPRYLIKTRGQQVTLSCSPISGHRSVSWYQQTPGQGLQFLFEYFSETQRNKGNFPGRFSGRQFSNSRSEMNVSTLELGDSALYLCASSSVSSTDTQYFGPGTRLTVL.

This clone was observed a single time. The chain couples TRBV5-1 to TRBJ2-1; D is possibly TRBD1 or TRBD2 (6 bases each). V gave up 7 bases and J gave up 2 bases, with 13 bases separating them. This CDR3 spans 14 amino acids. Germline V gene lookup returns CDR1 SGHRS and CDR2 YFSETQ. This CDR3 is CASAWGDTYNEQFF. The CDR3 DNA is TGCGCCAGCGCTTGGGGGGACACCTACAATGAGCAGTTCTTC.